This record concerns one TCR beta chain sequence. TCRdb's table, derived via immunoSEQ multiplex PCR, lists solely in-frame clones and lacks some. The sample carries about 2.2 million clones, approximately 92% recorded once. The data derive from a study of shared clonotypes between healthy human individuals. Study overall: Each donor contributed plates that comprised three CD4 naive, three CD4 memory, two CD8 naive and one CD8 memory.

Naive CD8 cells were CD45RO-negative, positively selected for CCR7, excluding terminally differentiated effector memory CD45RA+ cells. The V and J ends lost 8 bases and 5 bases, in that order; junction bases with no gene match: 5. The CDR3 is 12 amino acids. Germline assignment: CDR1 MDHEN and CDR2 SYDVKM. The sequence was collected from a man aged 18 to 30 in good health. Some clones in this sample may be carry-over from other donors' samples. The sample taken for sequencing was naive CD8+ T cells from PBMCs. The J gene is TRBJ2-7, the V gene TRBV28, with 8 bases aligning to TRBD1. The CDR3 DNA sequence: TGTGCCAGCGGACAGGGTTCCCACGAGCAGTACTTC. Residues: CASGQGSHEQYF.